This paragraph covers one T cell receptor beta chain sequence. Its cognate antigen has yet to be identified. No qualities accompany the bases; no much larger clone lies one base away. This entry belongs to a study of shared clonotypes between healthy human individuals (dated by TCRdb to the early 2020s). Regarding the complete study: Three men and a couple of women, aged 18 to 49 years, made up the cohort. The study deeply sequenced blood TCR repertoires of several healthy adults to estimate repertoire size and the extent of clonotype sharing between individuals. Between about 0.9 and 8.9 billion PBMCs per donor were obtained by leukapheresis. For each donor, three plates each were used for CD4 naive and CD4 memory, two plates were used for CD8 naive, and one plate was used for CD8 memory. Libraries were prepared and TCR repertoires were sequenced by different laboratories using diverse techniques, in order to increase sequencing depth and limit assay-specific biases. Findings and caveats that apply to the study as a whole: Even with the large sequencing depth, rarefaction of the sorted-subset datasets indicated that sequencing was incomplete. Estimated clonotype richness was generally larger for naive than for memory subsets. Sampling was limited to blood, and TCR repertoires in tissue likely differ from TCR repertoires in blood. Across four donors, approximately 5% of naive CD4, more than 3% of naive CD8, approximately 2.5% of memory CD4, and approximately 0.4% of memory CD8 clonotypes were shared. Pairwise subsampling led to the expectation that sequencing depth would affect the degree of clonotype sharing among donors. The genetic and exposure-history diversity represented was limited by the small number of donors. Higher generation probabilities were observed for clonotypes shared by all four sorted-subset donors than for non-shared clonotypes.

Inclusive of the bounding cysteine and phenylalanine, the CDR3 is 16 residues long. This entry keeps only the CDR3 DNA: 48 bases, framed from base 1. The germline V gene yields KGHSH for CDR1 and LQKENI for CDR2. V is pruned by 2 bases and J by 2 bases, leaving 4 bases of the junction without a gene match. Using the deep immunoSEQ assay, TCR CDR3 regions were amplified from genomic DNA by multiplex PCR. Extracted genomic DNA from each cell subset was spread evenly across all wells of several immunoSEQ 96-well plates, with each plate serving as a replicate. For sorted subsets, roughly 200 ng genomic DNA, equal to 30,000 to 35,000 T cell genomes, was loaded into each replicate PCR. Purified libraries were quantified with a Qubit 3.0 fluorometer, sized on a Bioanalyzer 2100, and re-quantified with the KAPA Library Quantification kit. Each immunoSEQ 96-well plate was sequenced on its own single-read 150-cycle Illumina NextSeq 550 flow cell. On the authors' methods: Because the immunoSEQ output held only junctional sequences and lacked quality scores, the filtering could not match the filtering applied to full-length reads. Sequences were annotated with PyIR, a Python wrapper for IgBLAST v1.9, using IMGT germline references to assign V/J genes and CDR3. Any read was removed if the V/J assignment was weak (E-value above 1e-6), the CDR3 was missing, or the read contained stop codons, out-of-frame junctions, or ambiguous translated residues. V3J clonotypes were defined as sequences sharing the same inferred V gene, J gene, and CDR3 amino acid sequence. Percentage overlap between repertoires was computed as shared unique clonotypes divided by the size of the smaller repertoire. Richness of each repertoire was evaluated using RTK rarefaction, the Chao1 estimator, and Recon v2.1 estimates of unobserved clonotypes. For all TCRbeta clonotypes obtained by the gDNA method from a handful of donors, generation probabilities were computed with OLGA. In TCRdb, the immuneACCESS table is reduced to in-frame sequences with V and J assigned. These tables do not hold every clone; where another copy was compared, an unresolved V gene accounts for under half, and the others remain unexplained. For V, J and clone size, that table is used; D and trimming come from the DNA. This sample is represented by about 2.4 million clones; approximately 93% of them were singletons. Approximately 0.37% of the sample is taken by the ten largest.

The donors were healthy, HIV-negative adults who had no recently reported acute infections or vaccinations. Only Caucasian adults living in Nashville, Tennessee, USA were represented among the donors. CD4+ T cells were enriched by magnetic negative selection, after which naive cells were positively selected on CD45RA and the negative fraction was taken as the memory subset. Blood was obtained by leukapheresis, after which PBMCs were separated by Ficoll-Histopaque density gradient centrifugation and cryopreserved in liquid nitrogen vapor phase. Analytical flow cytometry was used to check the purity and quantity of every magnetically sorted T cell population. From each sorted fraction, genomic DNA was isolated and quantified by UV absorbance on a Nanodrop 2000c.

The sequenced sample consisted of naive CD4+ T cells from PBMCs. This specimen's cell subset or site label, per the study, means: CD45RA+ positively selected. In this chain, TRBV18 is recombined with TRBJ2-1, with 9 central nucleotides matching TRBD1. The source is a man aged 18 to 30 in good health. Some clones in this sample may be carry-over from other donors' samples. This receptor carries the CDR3 CASSPTGGRTYNEQFF. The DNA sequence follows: TGTGCCAGCTCACCAACAGGGGGCCGTACCTACAATGAGCAGTTCTTC.